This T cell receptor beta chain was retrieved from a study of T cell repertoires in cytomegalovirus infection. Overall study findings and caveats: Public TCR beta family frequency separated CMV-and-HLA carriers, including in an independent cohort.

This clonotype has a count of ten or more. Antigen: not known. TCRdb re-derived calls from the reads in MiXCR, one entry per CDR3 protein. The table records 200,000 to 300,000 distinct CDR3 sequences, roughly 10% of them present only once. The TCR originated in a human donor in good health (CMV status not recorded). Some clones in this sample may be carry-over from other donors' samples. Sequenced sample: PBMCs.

CDR3 DNA sequence: TGTGCCAGCAGCACCCCCGGGGCAATCTATGGCTACACCTTC. Translation: CASSTPGAIYGYTF. The rearrangement links TRBV7-2 to TRBJ1-2; TRBD1 might be the D (5 bases). With 5 bases removed from V and 4 bases from J, the gap between germline ends came to 14 bases. Per germline, CDR1 SGHTA and CDR2 FQGNSA. The CDR3 covers 14 residues.